This T cell receptor beta chain stems from a study of T cells in Graves' hyperthyroidism and ophthalmopathy (dated by TCRdb to between 2017 and 2020). Describing the broader study: Peripheral blood samples were taken at the time of initial diagnosis, prior to any treatment. To identify distinguishing TCR V-J signatures, a discovery cohort of about 100 patients was used, comprising under 45 with Graves' ophthalmopathy and 55 to 65 with stable Graves' hyperthyroidism. An independent validation cohort of around 19 hyperthyroidism patients and 17 patients who later progressed to ophthalmopathy tested prospective prediction of ophthalmopathy. For training and testing, the 80 to 100 patients in the discovery cohort were randomly divided in a 7:3 ratio. In addition, the study compared T-cell repertoires in thyroid tissue and in blood from roughly 6 Graves' hyperthyroidism patients. Following sampling, methimazole starting at 30 mg daily was given to hyperthyroidism patients, and high-dose intravenous methylprednisolone was given to ophthalmopathy patients. According to the paper, TCR Vbeta CDR3 sequencing was carried out on approximately 140 peripheral blood samples, which came from 40 to 45 ophthalmopathy, under 85 hyperthyroidism and 17 progressor patients. General study outcomes and caveats: A 13 V-J signature model separated ophthalmopathy from stable hyperthyroidism, with about 88% sensitivity and just under 84% specificity in cross-validation and 80%/75% in testing. In validation, the model predicted progression to ophthalmopathy a median of 6.5 months before onset, with about 64% sensitivity and around 76% specificity. Most expanded thyroid clonotypes (frequency above 0.001) were also detected in blood, a finding suggesting that blood repertoires may reflect thyroid immune responses. Sample size was not statistically predetermined, and investigators were not blinded to group allocation.

There are many counts of this clonotype. Its antigen is still unknown. No qualities accompany the bases; no much larger clone lies one base away. TCR beta CDR3 regions were amplified from RNA transcripts. The TCR CDR3 was subjected to a first round of RT-PCR using the HTBI primer set and the Qiagen OneStep RT-PCR kit. Libraries were constructed in a second round of multiplex PCR, after which size selection and purification were performed. Paired-end sequencing of the libraries was performed with 100 bp reads on an Illumina HiSeq2000. In the authors' own workflow: Raw data were processed with SOAPnuke, discarding reads with adapters, uncalled bases, mean Phred below 15, or no exact constant-primer or identifier match. COPE v1.2.5 was used to merge high-quality paired reads, and clonotypes were defined as unique nucleotide sequences. Clonotypes were aligned to IMGT TRBV, TRBD and TRBJ reference segments using MiTCR v1.1. Only V-J combinations with frequency above 0.0001, covering roughly 99% of repertoires, were analysed. The TCS score was defined as the ratio of F50 (clonal expansion) to E x V (chaos), calculated using BLOSUM62-based TCRdist between CDR3 peptides within each V-J. Welch's t-statistics and random forest reduced around 550 V-J features to fewer than 15, which were used in a naive Bayes classifier (R e1071). TCRdb cleaned the public reads at Q25 with fastp, built clones with MiXCR and kept in-frame beta chains. Records with the same CDR3 protein are collapsed into one entry carrying the most frequent genes and DNA. TCRdb, rather than the study authors, made the V and J calls. The sample includes about half a million distinct CDR3 sequences, with approximately 25% observed a single time. The top ten hold about 11% of the sample.

Ophthalmopathy patients had moderately to severely active disease, with a Clinical Activity Score of 3 or more, a NOSPECS grade of 4 or more, and a disease duration of less than 3 months. Any patient with an uncontrolled infection, another autoimmune disease, pregnancy or lactation was excluded. Diagnoses relied on clinical symptoms, serum thyroxine and TRAb, thyroid ultrasound and orbital computed tomography. PBMCs were separated from 10 ml of fresh peripheral blood using Ficoll-Paque density gradient centrifugation. Total RNA was extracted with Trizol reagent, and quality was checked on an Agilent 2100 Bioanalyzer. The sample consisted of blood. The receptor was isolated from a woman younger than 45 with Graves' ophthalmopathy.

Read as DNA, the sequence is TGTGCCAGCAGCGAGCCGGGACAGATCACCTACGAGCAGTACTTC. It is translated as CASSEPGQITYEQYF. The receptor chain draws on TRBV6-2 or TRBV6-3 and TRBJ2-7; 7 of the junction bases match TRBD1. CDR1 MNHEY and CDR2 SVGEGT are derived from the germline V gene. The cysteine opens and the phenylalanine closes a CDR3 of 15 amino acids. Only CDR3 DNA remains: 45 bases, in frame from the first base. The germline V and J ends show losses of 6 bases and 2 bases respectively, and no gene match explains 10 bases of the junction.